This T cell receptor beta chain stems from a study of T-cell reconstitution after alpha-beta-depleted transplantation in children. This CDR3 contains 17 residues. The trim removed 4 bases at V and 5 bases at J, leaving 14 bases unmatched. A TCRbeta library incorporating unique molecular identifiers was prepared. MiXCR, run by TCRdb on the PCR reads, gives a single entry per CDR3 protein. The table records around 450,000 distinct CDR3 sequences, roughly 15% of them present only once. This chain connects TRBV12-3 or TRBV12-4 to TRBJ1-5, with 7 bases that match TRBD1. The sample in question was PBMCs, mostly from graft donor cells, obtained 360 days after TCRalphabeta/CD19-depleted stem cell transplant. The receptor comes from a boy in the first two years of life who had a stem cell transplant for Wiskott-Aldrich syndrome, so the T cells may come from the graft donor. The CDR3 protein is CASSSPKDRAAYQPQHF. CDR3 in DNA: TGTGCCAGCAGTTCGCCGAAAGACAGGGCAGCCTATCAGCCCCAGCATTTT.